This T cell receptor delta chain appears in the sequencing data of a study of gamma-delta T cells after stem cell transplantation. This clone has only one observation. TCRdb reran clone calling via CATT on the RT-PCR reads. The table lists over 7,500 delta-chain clones, more than 14% of them singletons, with 4.5% to 7.5% in the top ten. The clonotype originates from a human donor. It is not recorded whose cells these are; they may come from a transplant donor. The specimen sequenced was gamma-delta T cells.

The CDR3 nucleotides read TGTGCCTGTGACCCCAGTACTGGGGGATACACATCCTGGGACACCCGACAGATGTTTTTC. This gives the protein CACDPSTGGYTSWDTRQMFF. V usage is TRDV2 and J usage is TRDJ3; 12 bases line up with TRDD3. Germline trimming cut 3 bases from V and 1 base from J; bases unmatched to any gene: 9. Germline CDR1 GEAIGNYY, CDR2 EKD. The CDR3 totals 20 residues.